This T cell receptor (beta chain) stems from a study of cytomegalovirus exposure and HLA in healthy donors. General study points: Sequencing artifact likely explains a cluster of highly shared sequence variants. When a later analysis was performed, an Asian-associated ancestry cluster reportedly had fewer N-insertions than the roughly 690-donor mean. Per a prior analysis, the majority of TCR beta V segments were productive roughly 87% or roughly 30% of the time. Later analysis demonstrated an association between a missense DCLRE1C variant and TCR beta V- and J-gene trimming.

The PCR was carried out with 60 Vbeta primers and 13 Jbeta primers. Generated by immunoSEQ multiplex PCR, the TCRdb table keeps only in-frame clones and is missing some. The sample consists of about 67,000 clones, 68% of them appearing once. This clone was picked up a small number of times. Its antigen is not identified. V lost 5 bases, J lost 6 bases, and 9 bases stayed unmatched. This CDR3 is 14 amino acids long. From germline, CDR1 is SGDLS and CDR2 YYNGEE. The source of this sequence is a woman between 25 and 40 years old in good health and CMV-seronegative. The sequenced sample was PBMCs. This sequence joins TRBV9 and TRBJ2-7; TRBD1 matches at 9 bases. CDR3 loop: CASRGGTGSREQYF. The DNA for the CDR3 is TGTGCCAGCAGGGGGGGGACAGGGTCCCGCGAGCAGTACTTC.